This T cell receptor (beta chain) was recorded in a study of cytomegalovirus exposure and HLA in healthy donors. The CDR3 has 14 amino acids. Trimming removed 3 bases from V and 7 bases from J, with 13 bases in between. Germline V gene sequence: CDR1 KGHSH, CDR2 LQKENI. About this clone: Its antigen is currently unknown.

PCR was performed using 60 Vbeta and 13 Jbeta primers. Original processing methods: An analysis performed later counted roughly 79 million unique TCR beta chains (roughly 11 million of them shared). Produced via immunoSEQ multiplex PCR; TCRdb's table is partial and in-frame only. That table supplies the V and J calls and clone size; D and trimming were determined from the DNA. The sample has about 130,000 clones, approximately 61% seen once. Study outcomes and limitations: Immune exposure information available was restricted to CMV serostatus.

The clonotype originates from a human donor in good health. The sample consisted of PBMCs. The V call is TRBV18, the J call TRBJ1-5, with a possible D match to TRBD1 (6 bases). Written as DNA, the CDR3 is TGTGCCAGCTCACCCGCGGGGGGCGGGCAGCCCCAGCATTTT. Its translation: CASSPAGGGQPQHF.